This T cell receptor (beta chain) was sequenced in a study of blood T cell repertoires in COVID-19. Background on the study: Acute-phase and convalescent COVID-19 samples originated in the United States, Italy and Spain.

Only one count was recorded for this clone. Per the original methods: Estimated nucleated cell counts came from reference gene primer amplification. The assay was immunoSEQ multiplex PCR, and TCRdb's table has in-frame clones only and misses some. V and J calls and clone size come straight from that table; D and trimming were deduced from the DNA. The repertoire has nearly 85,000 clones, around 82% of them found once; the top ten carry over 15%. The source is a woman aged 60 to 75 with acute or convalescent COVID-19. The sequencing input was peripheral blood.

For the CDR3, the DNA is TGTGCCAGCAGCCTCGACAGGGGTGATCAGCCCCAGCATTTT. It yields the protein CASSLDRGDQPQHF. The chain is built from TRBV7-9 and TRBJ1-5; 8 nucleotides match TRBD1. The CDR3 spans 14 residues. Germline lookup yields CDR1 SEHNR and CDR2 FQNEAQ (reference sequence). Trimming at V came to 5 bases and at J to 5 bases, leaving 5 bases not matched to a gene.